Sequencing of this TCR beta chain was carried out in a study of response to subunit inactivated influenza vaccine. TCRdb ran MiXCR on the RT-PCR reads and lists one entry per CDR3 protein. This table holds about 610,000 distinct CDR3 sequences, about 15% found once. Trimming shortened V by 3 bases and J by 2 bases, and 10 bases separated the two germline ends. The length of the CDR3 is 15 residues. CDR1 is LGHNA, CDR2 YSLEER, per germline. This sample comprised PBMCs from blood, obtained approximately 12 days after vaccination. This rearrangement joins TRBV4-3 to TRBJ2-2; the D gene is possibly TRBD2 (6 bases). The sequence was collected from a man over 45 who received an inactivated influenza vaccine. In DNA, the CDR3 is TGCGCCAGCAGCCAGGGGGGACCAAACACCGGGGAGCTGTTTTTT. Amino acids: CASSQGGPNTGELFF.